Listed here are 9 T cell receptor beta chains from one sample, sequenced in a study of T cell changes during pregnancy in multiple sclerosis (dated by TCRdb to between 2018 and 2021). Preparation of the library involved the immunoSEQ multiplex PCR assay. TCRdb obtained this table from immuneACCESS and retained in-frame rearrangements with V and J assigned. These tables miss some clones; where compared with another copy, unresolved V genes account for less than half of the shortfall, and the remainder is unexplained. Counted in this sample were roughly 80,000 clones; 93% of them appeared once. The ten largest make up about 2.5% of the sample. The sequenced sample was peripheral blood, obtained in the second trimester of pregnancy. The receptors derive from a female donor with multiple sclerosis, enrolled in a pregnancy study.

This chain links TRBV6-5 with TRBJ1-4; possibly TRBD1 for D (6 bases). Trimming left V 6 bases short and J 7 bases short, with 15 bases between. The CDR3 loop spans 14 amino acids. Germline lookup yields CDR1 MNHEY and CDR2 SVGAGI. The CDR3 DNA is TGTGCCAGCAGCCTAGAAGGGGGAAGTGAAAAACTGTTTTTT. It is translated as CASSLEGGSEKLFF.

The J gene is TRBJ2-7, the V gene TRBV11-2, with a weak D call TRBD1 (5 bases). V was clipped by 4 bases and J by 3 bases, with 16 bases between them. Per germline, CDR1 SGHAT and CDR2 FQNNGV. The CDR3 is made up of 15 amino acids. CDR3 sequence reads: CASSSGSRTIYEQYF. In DNA, the CDR3 is TGTGCCAGCAGCTCCGGATCCCGGACAATCTACGAGCAGTACTTC. Together with reference TRBV11-2 and TRBJ2-7, the CDR3 gives the full variable domain: EAGVAQSPRYKIIEKRQSVAFWCNPISGHATLYWYQQILGQGPKLLIQFQNNGVVDDSQLPKDRFSAERLKGVDSTLKIQPAKLEDSAVYLCASSSGSRTIYEQYFGPGTRLTVT.

The chain couples TRBV27 to TRBJ1-4; tentative D call: TRBD1 (5 bases). The CDR3 covers 16 residues. Germline lookup yields CDR1 MNHEY and CDR2 SMNVEV (reference sequence). Trimming shortened V by 2 bases and J by 7 bases, and 17 bases separated the two germline ends. CDR3 nucleotides: TGTGCCAGCAGTTTAAACGGGCCAGGGTTCGGTGAAAAACTGTTTTTT. Translating gives CASSLNGPGFGEKLFF. The full variable domain, in which reference TRBV27 and TRBJ1-4 provide the parts outside the CDR3, is EAQVTQNPRYLITVTGKKLTVTCSQNMNHEYMSWYRQDPGLGLRQIYYSMNVEVTDKGDVPEGYKVSRKEKRNFPLILESPSPNQTSLYFCASSLNGPGFGEKLFFGSGTQLSVL.

The chain is built from TRBV11-1 and TRBJ2-5, with TRBD2 as a possible D gene (7 bases). Per the germline V gene, CDR1 is SGHAT and CDR2 is FQDESV (reference sequence). The CDR3 is 13 amino acids. Deletions cut 6 bases from V and 9 bases from J, with 17 bases between. This chain's CDR3 is CASRIRGGRAQYF. In DNA form, the CDR3 reads TGTGCCAGCAGAATTAGGGGGGGTCGGGCCCAGTACTTC. Full variable domain (remainder filled in from reference TRBV11-1 and TRBJ2-5): EAEVAQSPRYKITEKSQAVAFWCDPISGHATLYWYRQILGQGPELLVQFQDESVVDDSQLPKDRFSAERLKGVDSTLKIQPAELGDSAMYLCASRIRGGRAQYFGPGTRLLVL.

The chain has TRBV7-6 and TRBJ1-6, with 9 bases identical to TRBD1. V was pared by 5 bases and J by 11 bases, with 7 bases of the junction left unmatched. This CDR3 has 14 amino acids. The germline V gene encodes CDR1 SGHVS and CDR2 FNYEAQ. CDR3 DNA: TGTGCCAGCAGCAGGGACAGGGTGGGGACACCCCTCCACTTT. It codes for CASSRDRVGTPLHF.

This clone has more than one count but fewer than ten. The chain is built from TRBV7-2 and TRBJ1-2; 9 bases are a match to TRBD1. Germline V CDR1 and CDR2: SGHTA, FQGNSA. After removal of 2 bases from V and 4 bases from J, the junction contained 5 bases not matched to a gene. CDR3 length: 15 amino acids. The DNA for the CDR3 is TGTGCCAGCAGCTTAAGGACAGGGGAGTCCTATGGCTACACCTTC. It encodes CASSLRTGESYGYTF.

V usage is TRBV5-8 and J usage is TRBJ1-2, with a possible D match to TRBD1 (5 bases). Germline V gives CDR1 SGHTS, CDR2 YDEGEE. V was shortened by 3 bases and J by 11 bases, with 11 bases between the two germline ends. The CDR3 sequence is 11 residues long. As DNA, the CDR3 is TGTGCCAGCAGCTGGGGGGTTGAGTACACCTTC. Its protein product is CASSWGVEYTF.

This chain links TRBV5-5 with TRBJ2-3; TRBD2 matches at 8 bases. The trim removed 1 base at V and 2 bases at J, leaving 9 bases unmatched. Looked up from germline, CDR1 is SGHKS and CDR2 is YYEKEE (reference sequence). This CDR3 region has 17 residues. The CDR3 loop is CASSLPGTSGSTDTQYF. CDR3 sequence (DNA): TGTGCCAGCAGCTTGCCCGGCACTAGCGGTTCCACAGATACGCAGTATTTT.

V gene TRBV6-1 combines with J gene TRBJ2-1; 8 positions agree with TRBD2. Germline CDR1 is MNHNS and CDR2 is SASEGT. V was pared by 4 bases and J by 7 bases, with 9 bases of the junction left unmatched. The CDR3 contains 15 residues. This CDR3 is CASSAGGGGPNEQFF. The CDR3 DNA reads as TGTGCCAGCAGTGCCGGGGGGGGCGGGCCAAATGAGCAGTTCTTC.